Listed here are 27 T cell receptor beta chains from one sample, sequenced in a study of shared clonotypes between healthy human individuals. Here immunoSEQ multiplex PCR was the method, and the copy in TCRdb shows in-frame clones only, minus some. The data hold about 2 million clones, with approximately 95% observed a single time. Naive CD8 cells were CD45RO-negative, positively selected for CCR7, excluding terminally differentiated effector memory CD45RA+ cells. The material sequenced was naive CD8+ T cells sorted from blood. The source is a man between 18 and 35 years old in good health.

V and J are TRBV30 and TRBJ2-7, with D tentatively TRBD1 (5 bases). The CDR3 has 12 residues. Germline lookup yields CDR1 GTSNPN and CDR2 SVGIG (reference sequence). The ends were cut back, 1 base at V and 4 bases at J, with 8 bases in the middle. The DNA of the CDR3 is TGTGCCTGGAGTGGGACACAATACGAGCAGTACTTC. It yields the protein CAWSGTQYEQYF.

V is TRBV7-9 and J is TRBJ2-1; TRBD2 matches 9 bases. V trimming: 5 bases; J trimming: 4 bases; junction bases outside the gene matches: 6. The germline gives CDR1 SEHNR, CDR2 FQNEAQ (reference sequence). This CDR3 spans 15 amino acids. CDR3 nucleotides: TGTGCCAGCAGCGCGGGGACTAGCTTTTACAATGAGCAGTTCTTC. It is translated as CASSAGTSFYNEQFF.

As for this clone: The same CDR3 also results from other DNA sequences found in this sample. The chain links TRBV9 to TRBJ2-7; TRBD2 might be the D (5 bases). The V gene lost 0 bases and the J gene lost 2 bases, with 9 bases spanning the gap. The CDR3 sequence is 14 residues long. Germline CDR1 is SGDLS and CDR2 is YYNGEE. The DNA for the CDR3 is TGTGCCAGCAGCGTAGCTGGAGGCCCCTACGAGCAGTACTTC. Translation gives CASSVAGGPYEQYF. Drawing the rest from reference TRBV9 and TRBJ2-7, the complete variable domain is DSGVTQTPKHLITATGQRVTLRCSPRSGDLSVYWYQQSLDQGLQFLIQYYNGEERAKGNILERFSAQQFPDLHSELNLSSLELGDSALYFCASSVAGGPYEQYFGPGTRLTVT.

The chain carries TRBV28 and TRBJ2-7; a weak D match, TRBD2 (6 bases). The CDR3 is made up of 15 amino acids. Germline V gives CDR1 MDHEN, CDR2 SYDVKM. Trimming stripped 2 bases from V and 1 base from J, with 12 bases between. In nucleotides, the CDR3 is TGTGCCAGCAGTTTAAGTAGGGACTTATCCTACGAGCAGTACTTC. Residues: CASSLSRDLSYEQYF.

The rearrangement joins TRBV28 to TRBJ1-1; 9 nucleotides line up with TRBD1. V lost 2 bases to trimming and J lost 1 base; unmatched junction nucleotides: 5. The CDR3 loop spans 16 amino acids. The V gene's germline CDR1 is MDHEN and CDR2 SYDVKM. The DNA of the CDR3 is TGTGCCAGCAGTTTAAGTTCGGACAGGGGGAACACTGAAGCTTTCTTT. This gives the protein CASSLSSDRGNTEAFF.

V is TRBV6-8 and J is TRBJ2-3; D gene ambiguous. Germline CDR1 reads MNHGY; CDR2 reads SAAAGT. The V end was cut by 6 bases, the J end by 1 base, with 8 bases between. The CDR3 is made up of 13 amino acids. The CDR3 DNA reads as TGTGCCAGCAGGCGTAGAGGCACAGATACGCAGTATTTT. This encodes CASRRRGTDTQYF.

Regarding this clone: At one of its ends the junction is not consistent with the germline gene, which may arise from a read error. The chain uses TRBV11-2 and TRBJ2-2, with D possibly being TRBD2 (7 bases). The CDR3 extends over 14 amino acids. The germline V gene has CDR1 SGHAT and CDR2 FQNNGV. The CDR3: CASRLGGDTGELFF. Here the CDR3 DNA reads TGTGCCAGCAGATTAGGGGGGGACACCGGGGAGCTGTTTTTT.

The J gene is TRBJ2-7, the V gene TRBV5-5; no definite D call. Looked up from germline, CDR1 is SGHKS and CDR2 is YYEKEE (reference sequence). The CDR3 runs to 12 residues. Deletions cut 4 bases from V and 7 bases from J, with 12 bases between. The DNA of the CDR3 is TGTGCCAGCAGCCTCGGAGCCCCTGAGCAGTACTTC. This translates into CASSLGAPEQYF.

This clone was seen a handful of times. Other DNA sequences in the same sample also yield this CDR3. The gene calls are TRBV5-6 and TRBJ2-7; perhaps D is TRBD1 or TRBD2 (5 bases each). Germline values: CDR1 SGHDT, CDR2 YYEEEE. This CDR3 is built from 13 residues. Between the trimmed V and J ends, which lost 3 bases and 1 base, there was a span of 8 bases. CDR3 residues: CASSWGRSYEQYF. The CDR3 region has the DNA TGTGCCAGCAGCTGGGGACGGTCCTACGAGCAGTACTTC. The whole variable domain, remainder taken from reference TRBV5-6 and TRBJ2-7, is DAGVTQSPTHLIKTRGQQVTLRCSPKSGHDTVSWYQQALGQGPQFIFQYYEEEERQRGNFPDRFSGHQFPNYSSELNVNALLLGDSALYLCASSWGRSYEQYFGPGTRLTVT.

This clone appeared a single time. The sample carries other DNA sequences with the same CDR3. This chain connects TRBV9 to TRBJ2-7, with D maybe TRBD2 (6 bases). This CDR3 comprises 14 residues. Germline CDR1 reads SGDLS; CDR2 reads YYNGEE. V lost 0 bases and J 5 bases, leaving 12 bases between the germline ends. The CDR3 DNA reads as TGTGCCAGCAGCGTAGGTGGGGGGACCGACGAGCAGTACTTC. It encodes CASSVGGGTDEQYF.

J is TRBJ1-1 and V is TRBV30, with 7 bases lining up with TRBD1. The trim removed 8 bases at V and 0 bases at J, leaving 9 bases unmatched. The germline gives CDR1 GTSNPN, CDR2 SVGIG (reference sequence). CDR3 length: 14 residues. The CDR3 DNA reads TGTGCCCGCCGACAGGGACCGATGAACACTGAAGCTTTCTTT. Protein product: CARRQGPMNTEAFF.

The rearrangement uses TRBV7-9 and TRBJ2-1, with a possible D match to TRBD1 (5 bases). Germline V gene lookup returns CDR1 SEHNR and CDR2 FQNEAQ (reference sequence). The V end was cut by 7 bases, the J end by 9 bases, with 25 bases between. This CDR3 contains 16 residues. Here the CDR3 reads CASIPPPRVDRGEQFF. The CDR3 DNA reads TGTGCCAGCATCCCTCCCCCCCGGGTCGATAGGGGTGAGCAGTTCTTC.

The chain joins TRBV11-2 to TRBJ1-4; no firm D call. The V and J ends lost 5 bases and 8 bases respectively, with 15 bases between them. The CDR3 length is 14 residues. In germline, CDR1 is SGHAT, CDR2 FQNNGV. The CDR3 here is CASSPLASSEKLFF. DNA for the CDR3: TGTGCCAGCAGCCCTCTCGCCAGCTCCGAAAAACTGTTTTTT.

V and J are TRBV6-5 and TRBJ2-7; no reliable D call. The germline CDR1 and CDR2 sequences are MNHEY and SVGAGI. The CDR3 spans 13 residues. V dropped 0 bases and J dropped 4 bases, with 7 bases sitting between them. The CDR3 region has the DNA TGTGCCAGCAGTTACTCGTCTTTTTACGAGCAGTACTTC. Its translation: CASSYSSFYEQYF.

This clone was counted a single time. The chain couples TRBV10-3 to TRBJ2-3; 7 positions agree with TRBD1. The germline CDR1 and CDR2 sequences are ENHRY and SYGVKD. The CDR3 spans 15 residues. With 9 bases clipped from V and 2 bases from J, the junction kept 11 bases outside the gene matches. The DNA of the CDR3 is TGTGCCATGGGACAGCGGACACAATTCACAGATACGCAGTATTTT. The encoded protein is CAMGQRTQFTDTQYF.

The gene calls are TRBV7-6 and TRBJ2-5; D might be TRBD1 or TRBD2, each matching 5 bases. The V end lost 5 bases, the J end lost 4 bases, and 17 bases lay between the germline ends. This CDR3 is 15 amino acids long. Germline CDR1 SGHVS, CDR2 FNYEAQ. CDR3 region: CASSDTQGGGETQYF. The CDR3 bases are TGTGCCAGCAGCGACACACAAGGTGGGGGAGAGACCCAGTACTTC.

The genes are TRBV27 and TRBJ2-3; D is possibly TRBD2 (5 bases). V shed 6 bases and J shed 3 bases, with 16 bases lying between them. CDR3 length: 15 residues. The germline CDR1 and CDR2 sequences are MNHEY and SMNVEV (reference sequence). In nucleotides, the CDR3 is TGTGCCAGCAGCCCCGCACGTACGGGGACAGATACGCAGTATTTT. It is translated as CASSPARTGTDTQYF.

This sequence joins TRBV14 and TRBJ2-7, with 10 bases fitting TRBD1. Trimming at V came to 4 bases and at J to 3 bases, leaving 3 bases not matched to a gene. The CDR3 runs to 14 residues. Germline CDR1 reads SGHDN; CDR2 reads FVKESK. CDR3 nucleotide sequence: TGTGCCAGCAGCCGGAGGGACAGGGGCTACGAGCAGTACTTC. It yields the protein CASSRRDRGYEQYF.

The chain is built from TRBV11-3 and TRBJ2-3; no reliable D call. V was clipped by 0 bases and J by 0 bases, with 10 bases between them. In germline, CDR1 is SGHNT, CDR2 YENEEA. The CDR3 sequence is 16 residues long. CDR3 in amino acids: CASSLDGTESTDTQYF. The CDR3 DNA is TGTGCCAGCAGCTTAGATGGTACGGAAAGCACAGATACGCAGTATTTT.

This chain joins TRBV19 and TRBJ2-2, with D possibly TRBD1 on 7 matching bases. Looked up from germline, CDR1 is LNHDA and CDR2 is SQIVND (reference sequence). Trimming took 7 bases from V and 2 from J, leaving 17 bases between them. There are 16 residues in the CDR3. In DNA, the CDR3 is TGTGCCAGTATCCCCGCGGGACAGAGAAACACCGGGGAGCTGTTTTTT. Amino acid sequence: CASIPAGQRNTGELFF.

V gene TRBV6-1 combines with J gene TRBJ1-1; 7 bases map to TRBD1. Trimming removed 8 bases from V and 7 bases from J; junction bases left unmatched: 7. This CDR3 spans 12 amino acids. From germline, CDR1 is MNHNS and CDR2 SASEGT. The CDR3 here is CASVTGVGEAFF. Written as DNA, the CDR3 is TGTGCCAGCGTAACAGGGGTTGGTGAAGCTTTCTTT.

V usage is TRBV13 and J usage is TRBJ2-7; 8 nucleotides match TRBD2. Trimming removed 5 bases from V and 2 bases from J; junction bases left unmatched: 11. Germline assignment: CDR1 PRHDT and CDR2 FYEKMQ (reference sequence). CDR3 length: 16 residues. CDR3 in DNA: TGTGCCAGCAGCGACTGGGCGGGGGGCACCGCCTACGAGCAGTACTTC. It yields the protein CASSDWAGGTAYEQYF.

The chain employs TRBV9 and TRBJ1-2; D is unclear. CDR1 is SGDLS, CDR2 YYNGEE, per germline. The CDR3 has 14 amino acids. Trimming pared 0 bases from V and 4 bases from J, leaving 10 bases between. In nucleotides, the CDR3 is TGTGCCAGCAGCGTAGGGGTCACTACCTATGGCTACACCTTC. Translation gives CASSVGVTTYGYTF.

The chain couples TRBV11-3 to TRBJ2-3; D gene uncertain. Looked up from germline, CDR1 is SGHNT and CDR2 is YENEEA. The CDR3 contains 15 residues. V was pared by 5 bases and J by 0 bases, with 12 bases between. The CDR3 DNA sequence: TGTGCCAGCAGCCCCCGGGCCGCTAGCACAGATACGCAGTATTTT. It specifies CASSPRAASTDTQYF. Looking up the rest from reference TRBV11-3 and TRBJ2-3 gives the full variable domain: EAGVVQSPRYKIIEKKQPVAFWCNPISGHNTLYWYLQNLGQGPELLIRYENEEAVDDSQLPKDRFSAERLKGVDSTLKIQPAELGDSAVYLCASSPRAASTDTQYFGPGTRLTVL.

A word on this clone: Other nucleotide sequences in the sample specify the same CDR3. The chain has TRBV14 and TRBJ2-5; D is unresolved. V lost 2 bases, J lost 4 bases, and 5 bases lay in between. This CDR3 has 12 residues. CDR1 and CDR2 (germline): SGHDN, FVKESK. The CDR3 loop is CASSQFGETQYF. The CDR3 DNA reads TGTGCCAGCAGCCAATTTGGAGAGACCCAGTACTTC.

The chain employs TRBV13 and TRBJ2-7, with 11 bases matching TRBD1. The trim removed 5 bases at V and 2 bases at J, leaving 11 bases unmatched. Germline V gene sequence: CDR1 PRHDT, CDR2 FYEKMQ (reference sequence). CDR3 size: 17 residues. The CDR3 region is CASSAWTGGGIAYEQYF. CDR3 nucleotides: TGTGCCAGCAGCGCTTGGACAGGGGGCGGAATCGCCTACGAGCAGTACTTC.

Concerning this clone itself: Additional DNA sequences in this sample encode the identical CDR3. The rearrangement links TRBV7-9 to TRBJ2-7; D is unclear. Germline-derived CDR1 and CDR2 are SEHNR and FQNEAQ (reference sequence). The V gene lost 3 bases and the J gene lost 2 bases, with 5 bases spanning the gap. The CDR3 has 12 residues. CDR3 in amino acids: CASSLSTYEQYF. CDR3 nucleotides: TGTGCCAGCAGCTTGAGCACCTACGAGCAGTACTTC.